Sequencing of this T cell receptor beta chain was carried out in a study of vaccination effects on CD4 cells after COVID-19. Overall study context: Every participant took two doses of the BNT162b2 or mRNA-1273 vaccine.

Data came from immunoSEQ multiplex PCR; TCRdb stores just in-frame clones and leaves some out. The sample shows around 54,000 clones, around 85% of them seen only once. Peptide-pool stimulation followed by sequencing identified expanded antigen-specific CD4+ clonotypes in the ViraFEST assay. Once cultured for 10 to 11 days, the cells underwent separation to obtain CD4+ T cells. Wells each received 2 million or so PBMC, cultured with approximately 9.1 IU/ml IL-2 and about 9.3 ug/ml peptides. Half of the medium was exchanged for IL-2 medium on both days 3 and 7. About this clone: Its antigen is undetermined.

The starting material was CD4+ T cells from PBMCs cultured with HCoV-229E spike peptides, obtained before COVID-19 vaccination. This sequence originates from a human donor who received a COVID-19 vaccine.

DNA for the CDR3: TGTGCCAGCAGCTCCGGACAGGGCTATGGCTACACCTTC. Encoded protein: CASSSGQGYGYTF. The J gene is TRBJ1-2, the V gene TRBV7-3, with 8 nucleotides matching TRBD1. The junction had 2 bases not matched to a gene; V was cut back by 4 bases and J by 4 bases. The germline V gene has CDR1 SGHTA and CDR2 FQGTGA. The length of the CDR3 is 13 residues.